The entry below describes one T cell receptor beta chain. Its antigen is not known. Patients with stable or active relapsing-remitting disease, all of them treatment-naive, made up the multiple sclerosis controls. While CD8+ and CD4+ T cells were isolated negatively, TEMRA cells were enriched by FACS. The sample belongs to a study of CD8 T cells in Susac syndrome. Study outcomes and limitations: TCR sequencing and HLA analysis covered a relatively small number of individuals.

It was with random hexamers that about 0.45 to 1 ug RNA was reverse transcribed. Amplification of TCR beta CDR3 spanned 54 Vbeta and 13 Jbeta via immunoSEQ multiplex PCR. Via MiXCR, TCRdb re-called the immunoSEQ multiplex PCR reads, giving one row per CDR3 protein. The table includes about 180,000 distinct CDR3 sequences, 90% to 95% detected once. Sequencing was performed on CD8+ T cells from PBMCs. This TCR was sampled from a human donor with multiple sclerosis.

Written as DNA, the CDR3 is TGTGCCAGCAACCCGACGCTGGCGGGTGAGCAGTTCTTC. Amino acid sequence: CASNPTLAGEQFF. The chain recombines TRBV27 with TRBJ2-1; D may be TRBD2 (5 bases). V shed 7 bases and J shed 9 bases, with 16 bases lying between them. CDR1 and CDR2 (germline): MNHEY, SMNVEV (reference sequence). The CDR3 is made up of 13 amino acids.